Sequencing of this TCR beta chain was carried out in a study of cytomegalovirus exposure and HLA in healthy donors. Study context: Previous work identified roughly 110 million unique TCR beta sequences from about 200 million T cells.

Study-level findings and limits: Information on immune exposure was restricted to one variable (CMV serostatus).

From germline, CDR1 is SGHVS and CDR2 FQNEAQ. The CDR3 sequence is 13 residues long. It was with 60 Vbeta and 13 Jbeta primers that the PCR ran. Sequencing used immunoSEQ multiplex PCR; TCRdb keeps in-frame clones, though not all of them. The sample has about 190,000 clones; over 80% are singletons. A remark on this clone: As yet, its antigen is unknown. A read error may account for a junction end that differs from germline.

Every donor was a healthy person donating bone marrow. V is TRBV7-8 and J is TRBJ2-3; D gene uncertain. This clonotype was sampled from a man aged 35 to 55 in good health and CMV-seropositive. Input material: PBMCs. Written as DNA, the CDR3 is TGTGCCAGCAGCTTAGCAGTCACAGATACACAGTATTTT. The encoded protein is CASSLAVTDTQYF.